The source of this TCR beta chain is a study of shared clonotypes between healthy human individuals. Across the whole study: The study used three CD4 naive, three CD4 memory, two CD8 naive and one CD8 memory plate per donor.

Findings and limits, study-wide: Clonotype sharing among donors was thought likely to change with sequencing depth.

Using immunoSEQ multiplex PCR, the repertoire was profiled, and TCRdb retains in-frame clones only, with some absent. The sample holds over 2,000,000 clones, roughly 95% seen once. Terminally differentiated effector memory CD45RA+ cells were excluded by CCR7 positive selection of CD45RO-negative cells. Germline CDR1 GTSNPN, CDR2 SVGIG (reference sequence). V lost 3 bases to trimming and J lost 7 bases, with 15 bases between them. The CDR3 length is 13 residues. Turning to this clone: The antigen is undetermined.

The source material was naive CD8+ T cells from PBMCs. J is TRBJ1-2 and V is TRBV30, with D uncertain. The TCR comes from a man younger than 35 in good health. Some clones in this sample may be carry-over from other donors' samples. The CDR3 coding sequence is TGTGCCTGGAGCGAGACCTTCCAGGCTGGCTACACCTTC. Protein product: CAWSETFQAGYTF.